These 9 T cell receptor beta chains came from one sample sequenced in a study of control samples from healthy donors and cancer patients. Sequencing was performed with immunoSEQ multiplex PCR; in TCRdb, only in-frame clones are kept and a portion is missing. The table has just under 100,000 clones, approximately 95% seen once. The sample comprised blood. The receptors were gathered from a young man in good health.

The chain uses TRBV3-1 (or the pseudogene TRBV3-2) and TRBJ1-2; D gene uncertain. V lost 3 bases, J lost 7 bases, and 15 bases lay in between. The CDR3 sequence is 14 residues long. Per the germline V gene, CDR1 is LGHDT and CDR2 is YNNKEL (reference sequence). In DNA, the CDR3 is TGTGCCAGCAGCCACCCCCACTTCGTCTCTGGCTACACCTTC. Its protein is CASSHPHFVSGYTF.

V and J are TRBV4-1 and TRBJ1-2, with TRBD1 matching over 8 bases. CDR3 length: 15 amino acids. Germline CDR1 MGHRA, CDR2 YSYEKL. Germline trimming cut 0 bases from V and 8 bases from J; bases unmatched to any gene: 8. The CDR3 loop is CASSQEATGVGGYTF. CDR3 sequence (DNA): TGCGCCAGCAGCCAAGAAGCGACAGGGGTGGGCGGCTACACCTTC.

The chain couples TRBV2 to TRBJ1-5; 10 bases agree with TRBD1. Germline trimming cut 10 bases from V and 2 bases from J; bases unmatched to any gene: 2. The CDR3 consists of 13 residues. Germline V gives CDR1 SNHLY, CDR2 FYNNEI. CDR3 loop: CATGTGGNQPQHF. The CDR3 DNA reads TGTGCCACGGGGACAGGGGGCAATCAGCCCCAGCATTTT.

This chain connects TRBV18 to TRBJ2-6; the match to TRBD1 covers 9 bases. Germline CDR1 and CDR2: KGHSH and LQKENI. The length of the CDR3 is 17 residues. The CDR3 DNA is TGTGCTATTAACAGGGGGCTAACCGTCTCTGGGGCCAACGTCCTGACTTTC. It codes for CAINRGLTVSGANVLTF.

The J gene is TRBJ1-2, the V gene TRBV6-5; 8 nucleotides agree with TRBD1. Germline trimming cut 5 bases from V and 4 bases from J; bases unmatched to any gene: 6. In germline, CDR1 is MNHEY, CDR2 SVGAGI. The CDR3 has 14 residues. CDR3 sequence (DNA): TGTGCCAGCAGTAAGGACAGGGAATCCTATGGCTACACCTTC. This codes for CASSKDRESYGYTF.

The chain is built from TRBV7-2 and TRBJ1-6; TRBD1 aligns across 11 bases. Germline V gene sequence: CDR1 SGHTA, CDR2 FQGNSA. Losses at the gene ends were 5 bases for V and 9 bases for J; bases not matched to a gene: 6. The CDR3 loop spans 15 amino acids. The DNA for the CDR3 is TGTGCCAGCAGCCCCCGGACAGGGGGCGGTTCACCCCTCCACTTT. It yields the protein CASSPRTGGGSPLHF.

This CDR3 reads CASTQGNEKLFF. CDR3 bases: TGTGCCAGCACCCAGGGCAATGAAAAACTGTTTTTT. This chain connects TRBV18 to TRBJ1-4, with D possibly being TRBD1 (5 bases). This CDR3 has 12 amino acids. Germline assignment: CDR1 KGHSH and CDR2 LQKENI. The ends were cut back, 8 bases at V and 5 bases at J, with 9 bases in the middle. Full variable domain (remainder filled in from reference TRBV18 and TRBJ1-4): NAGVMQNPRHLVRRRGQEARLRCSPMKGHSHVYWYRQLPEEGLKFMVYLQKENIIDESGMPKERFSAEFPKEGPSILRIQQVVRGDSAAYFCASTQGNEKLFFGSGTQLSVL.

This chain connects TRBV10-2 to TRBJ2-7, with D unresolved. The CDR3 loop spans 13 amino acids. Germline V gene lookup returns CDR1 WSHSY and CDR2 SAAADI. V was cut by 4 bases and J by 1 base, with 8 bases left in between. For the CDR3, the DNA is TGCGCCAGCAGTGTATCCGTGTCCTACGAGCAGTACTTC. Protein: CASSVSVSYEQYF.

The chain recombines TRBV6-5 with TRBJ1-6, with D possibly being TRBD1 (5 bases). CDR1 MNHEY and CDR2 SVGAGI come from the germline V gene. The CDR3 length is 15 residues. The V and J ends lost 3 bases and 5 bases respectively, with 11 bases between them. The CDR3 spells CASSYRGSDNSPLHF. In DNA, the CDR3 is TGTGCCAGCAGTTATAGGGGTTCAGATAATTCACCCCTCCACTTT.